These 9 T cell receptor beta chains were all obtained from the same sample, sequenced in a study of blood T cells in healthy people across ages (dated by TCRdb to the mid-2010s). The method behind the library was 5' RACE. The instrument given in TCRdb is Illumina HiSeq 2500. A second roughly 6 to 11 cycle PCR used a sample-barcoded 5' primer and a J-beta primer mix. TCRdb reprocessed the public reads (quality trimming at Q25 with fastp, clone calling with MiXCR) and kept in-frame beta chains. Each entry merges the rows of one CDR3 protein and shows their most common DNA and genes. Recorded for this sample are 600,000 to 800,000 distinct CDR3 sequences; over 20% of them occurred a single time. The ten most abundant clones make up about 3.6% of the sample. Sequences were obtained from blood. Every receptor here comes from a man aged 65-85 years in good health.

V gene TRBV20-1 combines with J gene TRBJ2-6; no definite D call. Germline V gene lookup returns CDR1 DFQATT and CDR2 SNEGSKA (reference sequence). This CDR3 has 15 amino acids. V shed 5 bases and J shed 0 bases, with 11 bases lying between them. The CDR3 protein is CSAGSGASGANVLTF. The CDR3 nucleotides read TGCAGTGCTGGTTCCGGAGCCTCTGGGGCCAACGTCCTGACTTTC.

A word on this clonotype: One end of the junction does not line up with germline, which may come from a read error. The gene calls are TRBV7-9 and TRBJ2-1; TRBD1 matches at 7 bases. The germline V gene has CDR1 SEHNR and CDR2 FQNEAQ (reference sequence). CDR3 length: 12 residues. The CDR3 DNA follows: TGTGCCAGCAGCTTAACCCGGGACAGAAAGTACTTC. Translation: CASSLTRDRKYF.

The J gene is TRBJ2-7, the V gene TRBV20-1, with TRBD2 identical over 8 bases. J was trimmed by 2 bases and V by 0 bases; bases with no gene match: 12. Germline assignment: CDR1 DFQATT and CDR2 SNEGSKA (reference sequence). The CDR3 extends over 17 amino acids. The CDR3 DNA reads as TGCAGTGCTAGAGATCTTTCGCGGACTAGCTACCCCTACGAGCAGTACTTC. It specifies CSARDLSRTSYPYEQYF.

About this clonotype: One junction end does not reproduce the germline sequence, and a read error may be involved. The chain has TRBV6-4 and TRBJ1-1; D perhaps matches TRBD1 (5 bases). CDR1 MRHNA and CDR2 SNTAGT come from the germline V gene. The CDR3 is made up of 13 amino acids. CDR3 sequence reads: CASSAGRYTEASF. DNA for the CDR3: TGTGCCAGCAGTGCGGGGCGATACACTGAAGCTTCCTTT.

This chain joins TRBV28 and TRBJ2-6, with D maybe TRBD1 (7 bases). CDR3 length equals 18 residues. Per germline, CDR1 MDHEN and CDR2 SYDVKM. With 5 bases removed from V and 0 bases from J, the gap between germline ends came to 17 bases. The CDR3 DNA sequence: TGTGCCAGCAGTCCTGGGGGGACAGTAGTCTCTGGGGCCAACGTCCTGACTTTC. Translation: CASSPGGTVVSGANVLTF.

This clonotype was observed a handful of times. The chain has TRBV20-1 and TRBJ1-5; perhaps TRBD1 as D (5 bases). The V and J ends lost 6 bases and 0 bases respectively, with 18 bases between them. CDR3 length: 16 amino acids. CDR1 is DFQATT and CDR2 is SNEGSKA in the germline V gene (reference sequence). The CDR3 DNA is TGCAGTGCGAAAATTCCGACAGCTGATAGCAATCAGCCCCAGCATTTT. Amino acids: CSAKIPTADSNQPQHF.

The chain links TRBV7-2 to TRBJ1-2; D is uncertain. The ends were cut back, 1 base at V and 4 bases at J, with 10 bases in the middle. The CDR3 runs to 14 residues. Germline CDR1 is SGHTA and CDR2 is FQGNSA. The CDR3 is CASSLEGSIYGYTF. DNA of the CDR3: TGTGCCAGCAGCTTAGAGGGCAGCATCTATGGCTACACCTTC.

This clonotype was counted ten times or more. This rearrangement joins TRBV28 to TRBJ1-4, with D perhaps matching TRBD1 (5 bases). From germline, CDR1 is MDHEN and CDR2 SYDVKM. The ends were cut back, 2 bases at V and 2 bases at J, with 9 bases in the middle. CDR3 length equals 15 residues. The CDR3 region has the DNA TGTGCCAGCAGTTTAACTCCAGGGACTAATGAAAAACTGTTTTTT. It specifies CASSLTPGTNEKLFF.

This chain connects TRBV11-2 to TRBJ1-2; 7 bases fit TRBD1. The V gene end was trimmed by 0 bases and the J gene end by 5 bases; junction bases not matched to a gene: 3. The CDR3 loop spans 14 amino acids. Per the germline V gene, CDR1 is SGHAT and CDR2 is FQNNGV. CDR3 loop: CASSLEAGGYGYTF. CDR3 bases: TGTGCCAGCAGCTTAGAGGCAGGGGGATATGGCTACACCTTC.